The 12 T cell receptor beta chains below were found in one sample sequenced in a study of blood T cell repertoires in COVID-19. Clones were sequenced by immunoSEQ multiplex PCR, and TCRdb holds only the in-frame ones, with some missing. The sample gives about 340,000 clones, 92% of which show up once; approximately 17% is in the top ten. Sequenced sample: PBMCs or T cells enriched from blood (not recorded which). The source of these receptors is a woman aged 30 to 39 who had recovered from COVID-19.

The chain links TRBV3-1 (or the pseudogene TRBV3-2) to TRBJ1-1, with D possibly being TRBD1 (5 bases). The V end was cut by 5 bases, the J end by 1 base, with 11 bases between. The V gene's germline CDR1 is LGHDT and CDR2 YNNKEL (reference sequence). The CDR3 is 14 residues long. Here the CDR3 reads CASSAREENTEAFF. For the CDR3, the DNA is TGTGCCAGCAGCGCCAGGGAGGAGAACACTGAAGCTTTCTTT.

In its sample, this clone was seen once. The chain uses TRBV13 and TRBJ1-5; no clear D gene. CDR3 length: 14 amino acids. Per the germline V gene, CDR1 is PRHDT and CDR2 is FYEKMQ (reference sequence). V was pared by 3 bases and J by 3 bases, with 9 bases between. As DNA, the CDR3 is TGTGCCAGCAGCTTGGCCAGGAACAATCAGCCCCAGCATTTT. Its protein is CASSLARNNQPQHF.

The chain combines TRBV10-1 with TRBJ1-2, with D possibly TRBD1 on 6 matching bases. This CDR3 has 15 amino acids. Germline loops: CDR1 WNHNN, CDR2 SYGVQD (reference sequence). Trimming took 4 bases from V and 5 from J, leaving 17 bases between them. Here the CDR3 reads CASSVAGVEWYGYTF. In DNA form, the CDR3 reads TGCGCCAGCAGTGTGGCAGGGGTGGAGTGGTATGGCTACACCTTC.

The chain has TRBV30 and TRBJ2-2; D is ambiguous. Trimming left V 1 base short and J 2 bases short, with 14 bases between. CDR1 GTSNPN and CDR2 SVGIG come from the germline V gene (reference sequence). CDR3 size: 16 residues. CDR3 in amino acids: CAWSAGSALNTGELFF. The CDR3 DNA is TGTGCCTGGAGTGCCGGGTCAGCCCTAAACACCGGGGAGCTGTTTTTT.

This sequence joins TRBV3-1 (or the pseudogene TRBV3-2) and TRBJ1-1; D is possibly TRBD1 (6 bases). Trimming left V 5 bases short and J 7 bases short, with 11 bases between. Germline CDR1 and CDR2: LGHDT and YNNKEL (reference sequence). This CDR3 region has 12 residues. The CDR3: CASSDRTGEAFF. In nucleotides, the CDR3 is TGTGCCAGCAGCGACAGGACTGGTGAAGCTTTCTTT.

The chain carries TRBV28 and TRBJ1-4, with a tentative D call TRBD1 (5 bases). Trimming removed 5 bases from V and 7 bases from J, with 14 bases in between. The CDR3 spans 14 residues. The germline CDR1 and CDR2 sequences are MDHEN and SYDVKM. CDR3 in DNA: TGTGCCAGCAGTCCCCCGTGGGGGGGTGAAAAACTGTTTTTT. Its translation is CASSPPWGGEKLFF.

The chain couples TRBV6-5 to TRBJ2-2; 9 nucleotides line up with TRBD1. The CDR3 covers 15 residues. Germline CDR1 is MNHEY and CDR2 is SVGAGI. Trimming at V came to 4 bases and at J to 5 bases, leaving 5 bases not matched to a gene. For the CDR3, the DNA is TGTGCCAGCAGTTTTATGGGACAGGGAACCGGGGAGCTGTTTTTT. Translated, it gives CASSFMGQGTGELFF.

The V and J genes are TRBV7-9 and TRBJ1-2; D gene ambiguous. From germline, CDR1 is SEHNR and CDR2 FQNEAQ (reference sequence). The CDR3 runs 17 residues. Between the trimmed V and J ends, which lost 0 bases and 0 bases, there was a span of 14 bases. Here the CDR3 reads CASSLARQQVPNYGYTF. The CDR3 coding sequence is TGTGCCAGCAGCTTAGCGAGACAACAAGTCCCTAACTATGGCTACACCTTC.

This clone was detected only once. The V and J genes are TRBV10-1 and TRBJ1-1, with D unclear. Germline V gene lookup returns CDR1 WNHNN and CDR2 SYGVQD (reference sequence). This CDR3 has 15 residues. V was trimmed by 0 bases and J by 0 bases, leaving 8 bases between them. The CDR3 region is CASSESRGLNTEAFF. In DNA, the CDR3 is TGCGCCAGCAGTGAGTCACGGGGATTGAACACTGAAGCTTTCTTT.

There are many counts of this clone. The chain employs TRBV5-4 and TRBJ2-7; 12 bases are a match to TRBD2. Unmatched junction bases numbered 7, after V lost 4 bases and J lost 2 bases. The CDR3 consists of 16 residues. Germline V gene sequence: CDR1 SGHNT, CDR2 YYREEE (reference sequence). CDR3 loop: CASSRSSGRETYEQYF. CDR3 bases: TGTGCCAGCAGCCGCTCTAGCGGGAGGGAAACCTACGAGCAGTACTTC.

This chain uses TRBV28 with TRBJ2-7; perhaps TRBD1 as D (5 bases). The V end was cut by 1 base, the J end by 2 bases, with 9 bases between. Germline V CDR1 and CDR2: MDHEN, SYDVKM. This CDR3 contains 14 residues. For the CDR3, the DNA is TGTGCCAGCAGTTTATCCACAGGAACCTACGAGCAGTACTTC. Encoded protein: CASSLSTGTYEQYF.

The rearrangement links TRBV28 to TRBJ1-6; maybe TRBD1 (6 bases). V lost 0 bases and J 13 bases, leaving 22 bases between the germline ends. Per germline, CDR1 MDHEN and CDR2 SYDVKM. CDR3 length equals 17 residues. The CDR3 protein is CASSLWGLKDSPRPLHF. CDR3 DNA sequence: TGTGCCAGCAGTTTATGGGGGCTGAAGGACAGCCCTCGGCCCCTCCACTTT.